Shown below are 17 T cell receptor beta chains from a single sample sequenced in a study of OX40 agonist ivuxolimab in advanced cancers. Libraries were prepared by immunoSEQ multiplex PCR; TCRdb keeps only in-frame clonotypes and omits some of them. The sample yields over 30,000 clones, roughly 86% seen once. Source: CD4+ or CD8+ T cells sorted from blood, taken in a trial of the OX40 agonist ivuxolimab. These receptors all stem from an adult with an advanced solid tumor such as melanoma, head and neck, liver or kidney cancer.

The chain employs TRBV21-1 and TRBJ2-7; the D call of TRBD1 is as the table states it, not checked on the DNA. TRBV21-1 is deemed a pseudogene. The CDR3 totals 15 residues. The CDR3 region is CASSSQGSALYEQYF. The DNA of the CDR3 is TGTGCCAGCAGCAGTCAGGGGTCCGCCCTCTACGAGCAGTACTTC.

The chain combines TRBV16 with TRBJ2-1; no definite D call. The CDR3 contains 15 residues. The germline CDR1 and CDR2 sequences are KGHSY and FQNENV. V was clipped by 0 bases and J by 3 bases, with 9 bases between them. This chain's CDR3 is CASSQSKLHYNEQFF. The CDR3 nucleotides are TGTGCCAGCAGCCAATCTAAACTCCACTACAATGAGCAGTTCTTC.

The gene calls are TRBV29-1 and TRBJ2-7; perhaps TRBD2 as D (6 bases). The V gene lost 4 bases and the J gene lost 4 bases, with 14 bases spanning the gap. The CDR3 has 13 residues. Germline CDR1 is SQVTM and CDR2 is ANQGSEA. The DNA for the CDR3 is TGCAGCGTTGTAGAGGGACTCCTATACGAGCAGTACTTC. Its protein product is CSVVEGLLYEQYF.

V and J are TRBV9 and TRBJ2-1; 11 bases are a match to TRBD2. The CDR3 is 16 amino acids. Germline trimming cut 0 bases from V and 8 bases from J; bases unmatched to any gene: 7. Germline V CDR1 and CDR2: SGDLS, YYNGEE. In DNA form, the CDR3 reads TGTGCCAGCAGCGTAGGACCTAGCGGGGGGCCCTATGAGCAGTTCTTC. As protein: CASSVGPSGGPYEQFF.

The V and J genes are TRBV11-3 and TRBJ2-5, with D possibly being TRBD1 (6 bases). CDR1 is SGHNT, CDR2 YENEEA, per germline. The CDR3 has 17 amino acids. V was shortened by 1 base and J by 2 bases, with 17 bases between the two germline ends. The CDR3 sequence: CASSLALSGTTQETQYF. The CDR3 nucleotides are TGTGCCAGCAGCTTAGCCCTATCCGGGACAACACAAGAGACCCAGTACTTC.

The chain recombines TRBV28 with TRBJ1-5; 7 bases fit TRBD1. Germline values: CDR1 MDHEN, CDR2 SYDVKM. Unmatched junction bases numbered 8, after V lost 6 bases and J lost 3 bases. The CDR3 is 15 residues long. The CDR3 spells CASRPGGVFNQPQHF. DNA for the CDR3: TGTGCCAGCAGACCAGGGGGGGTTTTCAATCAGCCCCAGCATTTT.

This chain connects TRBV5-4 to TRBJ1-2; no reliable D call. Germline V lookup: CDR1 SGHNT, CDR2 YYREEE (reference sequence). The CDR3 spans 13 residues. The germline V and J ends were trimmed by 4 bases and 7 bases, with 14 bases remaining between them. CDR3 residues: CASSQPGPGGYTF. The DNA for the CDR3 is TGTGCCAGCAGCCAACCCGGACCGGGTGGCTACACCTTC.

This rearrangement joins TRBV28 to TRBJ1-6; D uncertain. The germline CDR1 and CDR2 sequences are MDHEN and SYDVKM. V lost 5 bases and J 0 bases, leaving 14 bases between the germline ends. The CDR3 covers 17 residues. This CDR3 is CASSIPGGNSYNSPLHF. The CDR3 DNA follows: TGTGCCAGCAGTATTCCGGGCGGGAACTCCTATAATTCACCCCTCCACTTT.

The chain combines TRBV30 with TRBJ2-5; D gene ambiguous. V was shortened by 4 bases and J by 5 bases, with 14 bases between the two germline ends. CDR1 and CDR2 from the germline V gene are GTSNPN and SVGIG (reference sequence). This CDR3 spans 13 amino acids. CDR3 in DNA: TGTGCCTGGATACCGGGTAGAGCGGAGACCCAGTACTTC. This translates into CAWIPGRAETQYF.

This chain connects TRBV19 to TRBJ2-7; D might be TRBD1 (6 bases). Trimming cost V 3 bases and J 2 bases, with 11 bases left between them. CDR1 and CDR2 (germline): LNHDA, SQIVND (reference sequence). This CDR3 spans 14 amino acids. The CDR3 region is CASSIADSAYEQYF. The CDR3 DNA is TGTGCCAGTAGTATTGCGGACAGCGCCTACGAGCAGTACTTC.

V is TRBV6-5 and J is TRBJ1-1, with 7 bases aligning to TRBD1. Trimming cost V 1 base and J 1 base; bases outside gene matches: 3. CDR1 and CDR2 (germline): MNHEY, SVGAGI. This CDR3 contains 15 residues. The CDR3 here is CASSYWGQRNTEAFF. CDR3 bases: TGTGCCAGCAGTTACTGGGGACAGAGGAACACTGAAGCTTTCTTT.

This chain links TRBV12-5 with TRBJ2-4; the D gene is possibly TRBD1 (6 bases). Trimming stripped 10 bases from V and 14 bases from J, with 15 bases between. CDR3 length: 10 residues. Germline CDR1 is LGHNT and CDR2 is FRNRAP. CDR3 sequence (DNA): TGTGCTAAACAGGGAACCGGGGAGTACTTC. This translates into CAKQGTGEYF.

The chain uses TRBV6-5 and TRBJ1-1, with D unresolved. This CDR3 is built from 13 residues. The ends were cut back, 2 bases at V and 6 bases at J, with 10 bases in the middle. From germline, CDR1 is MNHEY and CDR2 SVGAGI. The CDR3 reads CASSYAGRPEAFF. CDR3 sequence (DNA): TGTGCCAGCAGTTACGCCGGGAGGCCTGAAGCTTTCTTT.

CDR3 loop: CASSAARGAAYNEQFF. CDR3 nucleotide sequence: TGCGCCAGCAGCGCAGCCAGGGGAGCGGCCTACAATGAGCAGTTCTTC. The chain uses TRBV5-1 and TRBJ2-1, with D possibly matching TRBD1 (6 bases). The CDR3 runs 16 residues. The germline V gene has CDR1 SGHRS and CDR2 YFSETQ. V was clipped by 4 bases and J by 2 bases, with 16 bases between them. The variable domain in full, completed from reference TRBV5-1 and TRBJ2-1, reads KAGVTQTPRYLIKTRGQQVTLSCSPISGHRSVSWYQQTPGQGLQFLFEYFSETQRNKGNFPGRFSGRQFSNSRSEMNVSTLELGDSALYLCASSAARGAAYNEQFFGPGTRLTVL.

CDR3 in amino acids: CASGGNHGELFF. CDR3 bases: TGTGCCAGCGGGGGCAATCACGGGGAGCTGTTTTTT. The V gene is TRBV7-2, the J gene TRBJ2-2; TRBD1 might be the D (6 bases). Germline assignment: CDR1 SGHTA and CDR2 FQGNSA. Deletions cut 8 bases from V and 7 bases from J, with 11 bases between. The CDR3 runs 12 residues.

CDR3 amino acids: CASGAPGQGVYGYTF. The CDR3 DNA is TGTGCCAGCGGTGCTCCGGGGCAGGGCGTCTATGGCTACACCTTC. V is TRBV27 and J is TRBJ1-2; D possibly corresponds to TRBD1 (5 bases). The CDR3 loop spans 15 amino acids. Germline CDR1 and CDR2: MNHEY and SMNVEV (reference sequence). The V and J ends lost 8 bases and 4 bases respectively, with 20 bases between them.

This chain links TRBV2 with TRBJ2-7; D is unclear. Germline CDR1 is SNHLY and CDR2 is FYNNEI. V dropped 5 bases and J dropped 4 bases, with 3 bases sitting between them. The CDR3 contains 10 residues. CDR3 coding DNA: TGTGCCAGCAGTAATTACGAGCAGTACTTC. As protein: CASSNYEQYF. The variable domain in full, with the rest retrieved from reference TRBV2 and TRBJ2-7, is EPEVTQTPSHQVTQMGQEVILRCVPISNHLYFYWYRQILGQKVEFLVSFYNNEISEKSEIFDDQFSVERPDGSNFTLKIRSTKLEDSAMYFCASSNYEQYFGPGTRLTVT.